A single T cell receptor (beta chain) is shown here with its context. This record belongs to a study of cytomegalovirus exposure and HLA in healthy donors. Overall study: Earlier, 150 million to 200 million T cells were analyzed, and more than 100 million unique TCR beta sequences were found among them.

The CDR3 extends over 14 amino acids. From germline, CDR1 is SGHNT and CDR2 YYREEE (reference sequence). With 5 bases removed from V and 8 bases from J, the gap between germline ends came to 17 bases. 60 Vbeta and 13 Jbeta primers were used in PCR. TCRdb's table, derived via immunoSEQ multiplex PCR, lists solely in-frame clones and lacks some. The sample holds around 99,000 clones, roughly four fifths seen once. The material sequenced was PBMCs. This receptor was obtained from a man younger than 30 in good health and CMV-seronegative. The J gene is TRBJ2-1, the V gene TRBV5-4; D unresolved. CDR3 bases: TGTGCCAGCAGGTACGACTGGCCCGCGGATGAGCAGTTCTTC. As protein: CASRYDWPADEQFF.